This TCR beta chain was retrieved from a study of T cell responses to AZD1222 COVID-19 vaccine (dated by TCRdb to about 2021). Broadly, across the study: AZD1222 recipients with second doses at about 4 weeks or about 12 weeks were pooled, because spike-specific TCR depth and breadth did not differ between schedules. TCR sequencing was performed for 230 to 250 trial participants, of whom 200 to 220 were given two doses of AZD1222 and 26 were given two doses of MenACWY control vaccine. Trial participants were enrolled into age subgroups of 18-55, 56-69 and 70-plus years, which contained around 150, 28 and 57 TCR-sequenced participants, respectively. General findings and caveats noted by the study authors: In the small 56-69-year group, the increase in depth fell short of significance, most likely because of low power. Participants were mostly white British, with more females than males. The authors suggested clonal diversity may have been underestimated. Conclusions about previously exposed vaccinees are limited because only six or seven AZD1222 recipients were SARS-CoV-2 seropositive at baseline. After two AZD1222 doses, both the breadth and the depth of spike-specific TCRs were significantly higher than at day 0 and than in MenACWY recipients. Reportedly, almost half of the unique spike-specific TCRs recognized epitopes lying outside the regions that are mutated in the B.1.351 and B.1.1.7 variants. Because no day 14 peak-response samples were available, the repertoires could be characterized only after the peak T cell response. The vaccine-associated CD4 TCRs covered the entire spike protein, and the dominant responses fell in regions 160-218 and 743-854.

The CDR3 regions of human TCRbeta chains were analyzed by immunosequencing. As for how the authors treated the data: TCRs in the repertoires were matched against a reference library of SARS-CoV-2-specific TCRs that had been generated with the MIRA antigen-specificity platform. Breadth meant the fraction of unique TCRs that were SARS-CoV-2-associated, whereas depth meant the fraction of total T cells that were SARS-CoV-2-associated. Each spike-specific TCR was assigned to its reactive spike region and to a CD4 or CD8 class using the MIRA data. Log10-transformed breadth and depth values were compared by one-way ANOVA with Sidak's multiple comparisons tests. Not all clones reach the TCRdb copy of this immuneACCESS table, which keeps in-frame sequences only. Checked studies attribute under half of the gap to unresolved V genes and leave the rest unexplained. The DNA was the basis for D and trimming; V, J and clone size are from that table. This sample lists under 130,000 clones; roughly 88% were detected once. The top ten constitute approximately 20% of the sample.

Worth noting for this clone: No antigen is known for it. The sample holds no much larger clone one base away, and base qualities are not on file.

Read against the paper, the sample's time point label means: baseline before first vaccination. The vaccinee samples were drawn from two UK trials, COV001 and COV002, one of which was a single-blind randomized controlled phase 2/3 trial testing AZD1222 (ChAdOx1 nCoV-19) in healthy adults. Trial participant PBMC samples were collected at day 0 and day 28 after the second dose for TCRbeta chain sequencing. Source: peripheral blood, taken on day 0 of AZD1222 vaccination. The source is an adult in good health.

The DNA is as follows: TGCGCCAGCAGCCCTAATCTTGGTGACGAAGCTTTCTTT. Its protein product is CASSPNLGDEAFF. The chain uses TRBV4-1 and TRBJ1-1, with the D gene not confidently named. Looking up the germline V gene yields CDR1 MGHRA and CDR2 YSYEKL. Measured from the cysteine to the phenylalanine, the CDR3 is 13 residues long. Only the CDR3 DNA is retained, 39 bases long and in frame from the first base. V is reduced by 4 bases and J by 8 bases, leaving a spacing of 14 bases between them.